These 2 T cell receptor beta chains originate from one sample sequenced in a study of beta chain features in type 1 diabetes. Since all of the isolated RNA was reverse transcribed, expressed TCRB transcripts were what got sequenced. Some clones are missing from TCRdb's copy, which holds only in-frame ones; the method was immunoSEQ multiplex PCR. The sample lists 680,000 or so clones, 15% to 17% occurring once. Sequenced input: naive CD4+ T cells from blood. These TCRs come from a man younger than 35 in good health.

V is TRBV9 and J is TRBJ2-3; 7 bases are a match to TRBD2. The CDR3 spans 15 residues. Germline V CDR1 and CDR2: SGDLS, YYNGEE. With 0 bases clipped from V and 4 bases from J, the junction kept 5 bases outside the gene matches. In DNA, the CDR3 is TGTGCCAGCAGCGTAGGGGCGGGAGCTGCAGATACGCAGTATTTT. Translated: CASSVGAGAADTQYF.

This clone was counted a few times. The chain has TRBV10-3 and TRBJ2-2; weak D call: TRBD1 (6 bases). The length of the CDR3 is 15 residues. CDR1 and CDR2 from the germline V gene are ENHRY and SYGVKD. Trimming left V 4 bases short and J 1 base short, with 10 bases between. The CDR3 spells CAISGTAQNTGELFF. Here the CDR3 DNA reads TGTGCCATCAGTGGGACAGCCCAGAACACCGGGGAGCTGTTTTTT.